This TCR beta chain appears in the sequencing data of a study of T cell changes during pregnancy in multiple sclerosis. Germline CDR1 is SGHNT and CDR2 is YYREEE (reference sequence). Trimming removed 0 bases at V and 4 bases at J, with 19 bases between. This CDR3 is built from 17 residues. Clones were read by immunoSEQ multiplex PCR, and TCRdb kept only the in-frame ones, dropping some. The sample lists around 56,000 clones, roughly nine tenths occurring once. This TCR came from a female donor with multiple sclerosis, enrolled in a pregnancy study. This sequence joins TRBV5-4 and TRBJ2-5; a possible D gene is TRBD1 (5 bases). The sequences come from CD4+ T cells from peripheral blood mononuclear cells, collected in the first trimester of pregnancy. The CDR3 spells CASSLDLGPTGRETQYF. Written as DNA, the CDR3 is TGTGCCAGCAGCTTGGACCTCGGACCAACAGGAAGAGAGACCCAGTACTTC. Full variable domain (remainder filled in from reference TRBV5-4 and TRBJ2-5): ETGVTQSPTHLIKTRGQQVTLRCSSQSGHNTVSWYQQALGQGPQFIFQYYREEENGRGNFPPRFSGLQFPNYSSELNVNALELDDSALYLCASSLDLGPTGRETQYFGPGTRLLVL.